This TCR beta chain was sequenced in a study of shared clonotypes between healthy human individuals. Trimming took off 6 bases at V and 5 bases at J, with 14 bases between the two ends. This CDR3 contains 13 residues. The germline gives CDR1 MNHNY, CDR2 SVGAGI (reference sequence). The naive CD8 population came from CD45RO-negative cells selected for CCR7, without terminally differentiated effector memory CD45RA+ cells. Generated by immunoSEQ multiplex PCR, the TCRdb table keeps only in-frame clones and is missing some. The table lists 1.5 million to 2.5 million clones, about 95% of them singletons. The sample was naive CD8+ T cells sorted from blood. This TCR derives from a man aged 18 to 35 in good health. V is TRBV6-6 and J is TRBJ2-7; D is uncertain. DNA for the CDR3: TGTGCCAGCAGCGCACATCCCGGCAACGAGCAGTACTTC. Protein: CASSAHPGNEQYF.